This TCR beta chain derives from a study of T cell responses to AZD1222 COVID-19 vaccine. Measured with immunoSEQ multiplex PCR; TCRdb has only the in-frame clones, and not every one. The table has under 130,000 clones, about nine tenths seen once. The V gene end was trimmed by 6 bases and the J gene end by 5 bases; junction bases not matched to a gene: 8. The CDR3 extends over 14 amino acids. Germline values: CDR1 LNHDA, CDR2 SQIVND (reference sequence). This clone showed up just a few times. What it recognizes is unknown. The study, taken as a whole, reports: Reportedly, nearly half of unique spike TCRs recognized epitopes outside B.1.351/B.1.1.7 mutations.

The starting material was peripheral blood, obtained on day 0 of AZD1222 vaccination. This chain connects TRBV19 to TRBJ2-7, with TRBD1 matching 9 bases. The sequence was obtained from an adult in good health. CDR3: CASSAWTGVNEQYF. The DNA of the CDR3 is TGTGCCAGTAGCGCCTGGACAGGGGTGAACGAGCAGTACTTC.